One and the same sample provided the 17 T cell receptor beta chains below, sequenced in a study of control samples from healthy donors and cancer patients. The assay was immunoSEQ multiplex PCR, and TCRdb's table has in-frame clones only and misses some. Of about 86,000 clones listed, approximately 93% were seen once; the top ten hold approximately 1.5%. The sample comprised blood. Source of these receptors: a woman aged 25 to 39 in good health.

This clone has a single count. This chain joins TRBV10-3 and TRBJ1-5; the D gene is possibly TRBD1 (5 bases). V lost 3 bases, J lost 12 bases, and 12 bases lay in between. The germline CDR1 and CDR2 sequences are ENHRY and SYGVKD. The CDR3 has 12 residues. For the CDR3, the DNA is TGTGCCATCAGTGACTCCCGGGACTTCCAGCATTTT. It specifies CAISDSRDFQHF.

This chain connects TRBV19 to TRBJ1-4; D unclear. Germline V gives CDR1 LNHDA, CDR2 SQIVND (reference sequence). Deletions cut 6 bases from V and 2 bases from J, with 4 bases between. The CDR3 sequence is 12 residues long. The CDR3 sequence: CASRRTNEKLFF. CDR3 bases: TGTGCCAGTAGGAGGACTAATGAAAAACTGTTTTTT.

The rearrangement uses TRBV3-1 (or the pseudogene TRBV3-2) and TRBJ1-2; D perhaps matches TRBD1 (6 bases). The CDR3 totals 15 residues. CDR1 and CDR2 (germline): LGHDT, YNNKEL (reference sequence). Trimming pared 0 bases from V and 3 bases from J, leaving 11 bases between. CDR3 protein: CASSQDRDTHYGYTF. CDR3 sequence (DNA): TGTGCCAGCAGCCAAGATCGGGACACCCACTATGGCTACACCTTC.

The chain is built from TRBV20-1 and TRBJ2-3; TRBD2 matches 9 bases. J gave up 4 bases and V 3 bases, and 8 bases lay outside the gene matches. This CDR3 has 15 amino acids. From germline, CDR1 is DFQATT and CDR2 SNEGSKA (reference sequence). As DNA, the CDR3 is TGCAGTGCTAGTGTTAAGCGGGAGGTCCCAGATACGCAGTATTTT. It codes for CSASVKREVPDTQYF.

The J gene is TRBJ1-2, the V gene TRBV7-9; D is possibly TRBD1 (5 bases). There are 12 residues in the CDR3. V lost 6 bases to trimming and J lost 5 bases, with 10 bases between them. Germline CDR1 and CDR2: SEHNR and FQNEAQ (reference sequence). CDR3 residues: CASSSQGYGYTF. CDR3 bases: TGTGCCAGCAGTTCCCAGGGTTATGGCTACACCTTC.

The chain recombines TRBV29-1 with TRBJ1-2, with TRBD1 identical over 12 bases. Germline assignment: CDR1 SQVTM and CDR2 ANQGSEA. V gave up 5 bases and J gave up 4 bases; unmatched junction bases: 5. The CDR3 is made up of 14 amino acids. The CDR3 nucleotides are TGCAGCGTTCCGGGACAGGGGGCTGGCTATGGCTACACCTTC. Amino acid sequence: CSVPGQGAGYGYTF.

On this clone itself: Germline is not matched at one junction end, which may reflect a read error. The chain carries TRBV12-3 or TRBV12-4 and TRBJ2-1, with a weak D call TRBD1 (5 bases). The CDR3 consists of 12 residues. CDR3 coding DNA: TGTGCCAGCAGGTTAGCAGGGAATGAGCAGTTCTTC. Translated, it gives CASRLAGNEQFF.

The chain links TRBV24-1 to TRBJ2-3, with TRBD1 matching 9 bases. The CDR3 spans 15 residues. V dropped 3 bases and J dropped 5; count of bases not matched to a gene: 5. Germline-derived CDR1 and CDR2 are KGHDR and SFDVKD. CDR3 coding DNA: TGTGCCACCAGTGATCGGGACAGGGCCGGAGATACGCAGTATTTT. Its protein is CATSDRDRAGDTQYF.

This clone came up once. J is TRBJ1-2 and V is TRBV27; 8 bases are shared with TRBD1. CDR1 is MNHEY, CDR2 SMNVEV, per germline (reference sequence). The CDR3 length is 14 residues. The J segment lost 4 bases and the V segment lost 6 bases, leaving 7 bases of the junction unmatched. The CDR3 loop is CASRSGTGTYGYTF. The CDR3 nucleotides read TGTGCCAGCAGATCTGGGACAGGCACCTATGGCTACACCTTC.

This chain's CDR3 is CASSSRDGNYGYTF. For the CDR3, the DNA is TGTGCCAGCAGCTCCCGGGACGGAAACTATGGCTACACCTTC. This chain links TRBV11-3 with TRBJ1-2; perhaps TRBD1 as D (5 bases). V lost 4 bases and J 2 bases, leaving 11 bases between the germline ends. Germline loops: CDR1 SGHNT, CDR2 YENEEA. The CDR3 has 14 residues.

The J gene is TRBJ1-1, the V gene TRBV19; TRBD1 is a possible D gene (5 bases). The CDR3 contains 15 residues. The V gene's germline CDR1 is LNHDA and CDR2 SQIVND (reference sequence). Trimming shortened V by 9 bases and J by 1 base, and 18 bases separated the two germline ends. This CDR3 is CASSISAGTNTEAFF. CDR3 DNA: TGTGCCAGCTCAATCTCGGCAGGGACGAACACTGAAGCTTTCTTT. The variable domain in full, completed from reference TRBV19 and TRBJ1-1, reads DGGITQSPKYLFRKEGQNVTLSCEQNLNHDAMYWYRQDPGQGLRLIYYSQIVNDFQKGDIAEGYSVSREKKESFPLTVTSAQKNPTAFYLCASSISAGTNTEAFFGQGTRLTVV.

As DNA, the CDR3 is TGTGCCAGCAGTCTCCGGGACAGGGCGAACACTGAAGCTTTCTTT. Translated: CASSLRDRANTEAFF. V gene TRBV6-5 combines with J gene TRBJ1-1; 9 bases line up with TRBD1. The trim removed 5 bases at V and 1 base at J, leaving 5 bases unmatched. The CDR3 is made up of 15 amino acids. Looked up from germline, CDR1 is MNHEY and CDR2 is SVGAGI.

The chain couples TRBV7-9 to TRBJ2-1, with 12 bases fitting TRBD2. Trimming cost V 5 bases and J 6 bases; bases outside gene matches: 11. The length of the CDR3 is 17 residues. The germline V gene has CDR1 SEHNR and CDR2 FQNEAQ (reference sequence). The CDR3 sequence is CASSHPRTSGRLNEQFF. CDR3 sequence (DNA): TGTGCCAGCAGCCACCCCCGCACTAGCGGGAGGCTCAATGAGCAGTTCTTC.

The rearrangement uses TRBV6-5 and TRBJ1-2, with 7 bases that match TRBD1. CDR3 length equals 13 residues. Germline assignment: CDR1 MNHEY and CDR2 SVGAGI. V shed 7 bases and J 2 bases; nucleotides not matched to a gene: 4. The CDR3 is CASNGQENYGYTF. CDR3 DNA: TGTGCCAGCAACGGACAGGAGAACTATGGCTACACCTTC.

The chain employs TRBV19 and TRBJ2-5; 10 nucleotides align to TRBD1. The CDR3 runs to 16 residues. Looked up from germline, CDR1 is LNHDA and CDR2 is SQIVND (reference sequence). V lost 5 bases to trimming and J lost 4 bases; unmatched junction nucleotides: 10. CDR3 bases: TGTGCCAGTAGTCCTCTTGGGACAGGGGAAACAGAGACCCAGTACTTC. The encoded protein is CASSPLGTGETETQYF.

The V call is TRBV9, the J call TRBJ2-7, with 7 positions matching TRBD2. Germline V gene sequence: CDR1 SGDLS, CDR2 YYNGEE. J lost 0 bases, V lost 0 bases, and 3 bases had no gene match. The CDR3 consists of 15 residues. CDR3 sequence (DNA): TGTGCCAGCAGCGTAGGTGCGGGGGACTCCTACGAGCAGTACTTC. Residues: CASSVGAGDSYEQYF.

This chain connects TRBV3-1 (or the pseudogene TRBV3-2) to TRBJ1-4; possibly TRBD1 for D (5 bases). Trimming took off 4 bases at V and 8 bases at J, with 14 bases between the two ends. The CDR3 totals 14 residues. Germline loops: CDR1 LGHDT, CDR2 YNNKEL (reference sequence). The CDR3 DNA reads as TGTGCCAGCAGCCCCCGGGACGGGAGAGAAAAACTGTTTTTT. Amino acids: CASSPRDGREKLFF.